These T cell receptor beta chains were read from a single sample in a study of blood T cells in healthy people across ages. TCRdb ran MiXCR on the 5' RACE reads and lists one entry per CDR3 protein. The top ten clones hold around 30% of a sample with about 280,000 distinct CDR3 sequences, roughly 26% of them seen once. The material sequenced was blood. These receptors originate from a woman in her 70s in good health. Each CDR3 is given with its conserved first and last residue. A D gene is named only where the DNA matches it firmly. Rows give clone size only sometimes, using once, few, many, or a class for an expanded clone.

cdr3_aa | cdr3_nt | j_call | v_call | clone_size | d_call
CASSFLRSVNQPQHF | TGTGCCAGCAGTTTCTTAAGGTCGGTCAATCAGCCCCAGCATTTT | TRBJ1-5 | TRBV28 | few | -
CASSQENREYNEQFF | TGTGCCAGCAGCCAAGAAAATAGGGAATACAATGAGCAGTTCTTC | TRBJ2-1 | TRBV3-1 | few | -
CASSLLAGRENIQYF | TGTGCCAGCAGCTTACTAGCGGGTCGCGAGAACATTCAGTACTTC | TRBJ2-4 | TRBV7-2 | few | TRBD2
CSVEGQEETQYF | TGCAGCGTTGAAGGTCAGGAAGAGACCCAGTACTTC | TRBJ2-5 | TRBV29-1 | many | -
CASSKAGGRAYEQYF | TGTGCCAGCAGTAAAGCGGGAGGCCGAGCCTACGAGCAGTACTTC | TRBJ2-7 | TRBV28 | few | TRBD2
CASSWPGTEETQYF | TGCGCCAGCAGCTGGCCGGGGACAGAAGAGACCCAGTACTTC | TRBJ2-5 | TRBV5-1 | few | TRBD1
CASSGEGATVLLGELFF | TGTGCCAGCAGCGGCGAGGGGGCGACTGTACTACTCGGGGAGCTGTTTTTT | TRBJ2-2 | TRBV7-8 | - | TRBD1
CSVEAELGTEAFF | TGCAGCGTTGAGGCTGAGTTAGGCACTGAAGCTTTCTTT | TRBJ1-1 | TRBV29-1 | - | -
CAISGTSSHNEQFF | TGTGCCATCTCCGGGACTAGTTCCCACAATGAGCAGTTCTTC | TRBJ2-1 | TRBV24-1 | - | TRBD2
CASTAAGNTGELFF | TGTGCCAGCACGGCAGCGGGGAACACCGGGGAGCTGTTTTTT | TRBJ2-2 | TRBV7-2 | - | -
CSAAGSSGANVLTF | TGCAGTGCGGCAGGCTCCTCTGGGGCCAACGTCCTGACTTTC | TRBJ2-6 | TRBV20-1 | - | -
CASSEREGNTGELFF | TGTGCCAGCAGTGAGCGGGAGGGGAACACCGGGGAGCTGTTTTTT | TRBJ2-2 | TRBV6-4 | - | TRBD2
CASSPIPTEAFF | TGTGCCAGCTCACCAATCCCCACTGAAGCTTTCTTT | TRBJ1-1 | TRBV18 | few | -
CASSLPGLEGREQYF | TGTGCCAGCTCACTCCCGGGACTAGAAGGGCGCGAGCAGTACTTC | TRBJ2-7 | TRBV18 | few | TRBD2
CASSLEPGLADEQYF | TGCGCCAGCAGCTTGGAGCCGGGACTAGCTGACGAGCAGTACTTC | TRBJ2-7 | TRBV5-1 | few | TRBD2
CASRLRRGNQPQHF | TGTGCCAGCAGACTCCGGAGGGGCAATCAGCCCCAGCATTTT | TRBJ1-5 | TRBV6-2/TRBV6-3 | few | -
CVSRGDWLLTDTQYF | TGTGTCAGCAGAGGGGACTGGCTACTCACAGATACGCAGTATTTT | TRBJ2-3 | TRBV6-1 | - | -
CASSPVVPTGELFF | TGCGCCAGCAGCCCGGTCGTTCCCACCGGGGAGCTGTTTTTT | TRBJ2-2 | TRBV5-1 | - | -
CASSLAKAINTEAFF | TGTGCCAGCAGCCTCGCTAAGGCTATTAACACTGAAGCTTTCTTT | TRBJ1-1 | TRBV7-2 | - | -
CASTASGGPYEQYF | TGTGCCAGCACCGCTTCAGGGGGCCCCTACGAGCAGTACTTC | TRBJ2-7 | TRBV28 | - | TRBD1
CSARGVTYGYTF | TGCAGTGCTAGGGGCGTAACCTATGGCTACACCTTC | TRBJ1-2 | TRBV20-1 | - | -
CASSLAGTGQETQYF | TGTGCCAGCAGTTTAGCTGGGACAGGACAAGAGACCCAGTACTTC | TRBJ2-5 | TRBV28 | - | TRBD1
CASNTPSGIGRETQYF | TGTGCCAGCAATACTCCTAGCGGGATAGGCCGAGAGACCCAGTACTTC | TRBJ2-5 | TRBV6-5 | - | TRBD2
CASRPAVQETQYF | TGTGCCAGCAGGCCTGCGGTACAAGAGACCCAGTACTTC | TRBJ2-5 | TRBV6-5 | few | -
CSARIDRGKGYEQYF | TGCAGTGCTAGGATTGATCGCGGGAAAGGGTACGAGCAGTACTTC | TRBJ2-7 | TRBV20-1 | - | -
CASSAHSPNTDTQYF | TGTGCCAGCTCCGCCCACTCTCCCAACACAGATACGCAGTATTTT | TRBJ2-3 | TRBV7-9 | few | -
CASSLGLAGGPGEQFF | TGTGCCAGCAGTTTGGGACTAGCGGGAGGGCCGGGAGAGCAGTTCTTC | TRBJ2-1 | TRBV12-3/TRBV12-4 | - | TRBD2
CASSLDADRGGEKLFF | TGTGCCAGCAGCTTAGACGCTGACAGGGGCGGTGAAAAACTGTTTTTT | TRBJ1-4 | TRBV7-9 | few | TRBD1
CSAVPQGGKLFF | TGCAGTGCTGTACCTCAGGGAGGAAAACTGTTTTTT | TRBJ1-4 | TRBV20-1 | - | -
CASAGGVYEQYF | TGCGCCAGCGCGGGAGGGGTCTACGAGCAGTACTTC | TRBJ2-7 | TRBV10-2 | - | TRBD2
CASSREGPSNSPLHF | TGTGCCAGCAGCCGGGAGGGACCGTCTAATTCACCCCTCCACTTT | TRBJ1-6 | TRBV7-3 | - | -
CASSLAGDRGTEAFF | TGCGCCAGCAGCTTGGCGGGGGACAGAGGCACTGAAGCTTTCTTT | TRBJ1-1 | TRBV5-1 | - | TRBD1
CSARSPGQGSYGYTF | TGCAGTGCTAGATCTCCGGGACAGGGCAGCTATGGCTACACCTTC | TRBJ1-2 | TRBV20-1 | - | TRBD1
CASRINGGETQYF | TGCGCCAGCAGGATAAACGGGGGGGAGACCCAGTACTTC | TRBJ2-5 | TRBV5-1 | - | TRBD2
CASSREASLVGQYF | TGTGCCAGCAGCCGAGAGGCCTCTCTCGTAGGCCAGTACTTC | TRBJ2-7 | TRBV14 | few | -
CASSHGEGAKNIQYF | TGCGCCAGCAGCCATGGGGAGGGAGCCAAAAACATTCAGTACTTC | TRBJ2-4 | TRBV4-1 | - | TRBD2
CAISVDHDDEQFF | TGTGCCATCAGTGTTGACCATGACGATGAGCAGTTCTTC | TRBJ2-1 | TRBV10-3 | many | -
CSAPESDRRSTEAFF | TGCAGTGCCCCAGAATCGGACAGGAGAAGCACTGAAGCTTTCTTT | TRBJ1-1 | TRBV20-1 | - | TRBD1
CASSYGRSSSYEQYF | TGTGCCAGCAGCTACGGGAGGTCGAGCTCCTACGAGCAGTACTTC | TRBJ2-7 | TRBV7-2 | many | TRBD2
CASTRQGAGNTEAFF | TGTGCCAGCACCCGACAGGGGGCTGGGAACACTGAAGCTTTCTTT | TRBJ1-1 | TRBV6-5 | few | TRBD1
CASSRTGARDEKLFF | TGTGCCAGCAGTAGAACAGGGGCGCGGGATGAAAAACTGTTTTTT | TRBJ1-4 | TRBV2 | - | TRBD1
CASSGQIPNEQFF | TGTGCCAGCAGTGGACAGATCCCCAATGAGCAGTTCTTC | TRBJ2-1 | TRBV2 | many | -
CASRAGSTDTQYF | TGTGCCAGCAGAGCGGGGAGCACAGATACGCAGTATTTT | TRBJ2-3 | TRBV3-1 | - | TRBD2
CSATPKGQGAPYEQYF | TGCAGTGCTACGCCTAAGGGACAGGGGGCTCCGTACGAGCAGTACTTC | TRBJ2-7 | TRBV20-1 | - | TRBD1
CASSYLRVTEMNTEAFF | TGTGCCAGCAGTTACTTGAGGGTAACTGAAATGAACACTGAAGCTTTCTTT | TRBJ1-1 | TRBV6-5 | few | -
CASRREGRYTEAFF | TGTGCCAGCAGGCGGGAGGGGAGGTACACTGAAGCTTTCTTT | TRBJ1-1 | TRBV28 | many | -
CASSYGLVVDEQYF | TGTGCCAGCAGTTACGGGCTAGTTGTGGACGAGCAGTACTTC | TRBJ2-7 | TRBV6-2/TRBV6-3 | - | -
CAISQREGYEQYF | TGTGCCATCAGCCAGCGGGAGGGTTACGAGCAGTACTTC | TRBJ2-7 | TRBV10-3 | few | TRBD2
CASTPRGAGELFF | TGTGCCAGCACCCCACGGGGGGCCGGGGAGCTGTTTTTT | TRBJ2-2 | TRBV27 | few | TRBD2
CSADSGGTTDTQYF | TGCAGCGCCGACTCGGGAGGAACCACAGATACGCAGTATTTT | TRBJ2-3 | TRBV29-1 | few | TRBD2
CASSDPGRGEKLFF | TGTGCCAGCAGTGACCCGGGGAGAGGTGAAAAACTGTTTTTT | TRBJ1-4 | TRBV25-1 | - | -